These 14 T cell receptor beta chains were sequenced from one sample in a study of shared clonotypes between healthy human individuals. Clones were read by immunoSEQ multiplex PCR, and TCRdb kept only the in-frame ones, dropping some. Here the sample spans roughly 1,100,000 clones, around 74% being singletons. Sequencing was performed on memory CD4+ T cells sorted from blood. The subset was: CD45RA-negative fraction. The receptor source for this set is a man aged 18 to 35 in good health.

The V and J genes are TRBV5-1 and TRBJ1-4; tentative D call: TRBD1 (6 bases). The CDR3 has 15 amino acids. V was clipped by 3 bases and J by 5 bases, with 14 bases between them. Germline V lookup: CDR1 SGHRS, CDR2 YFSETQ. CDR3 coding DNA: TGCGCCAGCAGCTCCTCCGGGACACAGAATGAAAAACTGTTTTTT. Its protein product is CASSSSGTQNEKLFF.

The chain is built from TRBV28 and TRBJ2-7; TRBD1 or TRBD2 may be the D gene (6 bases each). This CDR3 spans 15 amino acids. The ends were cut back, 8 bases at V and 0 bases at J, with 17 bases in the middle. Germline-derived CDR1 and CDR2 are MDHEN and SYDVKM. Here the CDR3 DNA reads TGTGCCAGCCGAGGAGGGACACTCAGCTCCTACGAGCAGTACTTC. Translating gives CASRGGTLSSYEQYF.

This chain joins TRBV11-2 and TRBJ2-7, with D unclear. The CDR3 has 13 amino acids. Looked up from germline, CDR1 is SGHAT and CDR2 is FQNNGV. V lost 0 bases and J lost 4, with 7 bases in between. CDR3 loop: CASSLDLIYEQYF. CDR3 nucleotide sequence: TGTGCCAGCAGCTTAGATCTGATTTACGAGCAGTACTTC.

This clone appeared once. The chain employs TRBV7-9 and TRBJ1-1; 7 bases map to TRBD1. Germline lookup yields CDR1 SEHNR and CDR2 FQNEAQ (reference sequence). The CDR3 contains 14 residues. J was trimmed by 4 bases and V by 5 bases; bases with no gene match: 7. The CDR3 loop reads CASSLDRESTEAFF. The CDR3 coding sequence is TGTGCCAGCAGCCTTGACAGGGAGAGCACTGAAGCTTTCTTT.

The chain recombines TRBV25-1 with TRBJ2-1; TRBD1 is a possible D gene (6 bases). Germline loops: CDR1 MGHDK, CDR2 SYGVNS. There are 16 residues in the CDR3. Deletions cut 6 bases from V and 5 bases from J, with 20 bases between. The CDR3 DNA follows: TGTGCCAGCAGCCCGAGACGTACAGGGTTGGACAATGAGCAGTTCTTC. This translates into CASSPRRTGLDNEQFF.

The chain uses TRBV12-5 and TRBJ1-4; TRBD1 agrees at 9 bases. This CDR3 has 16 residues. The germline CDR1 and CDR2 sequences are LGHNT and FRNRAP. The V segment lost 4 bases and the J segment 1 base; nucleotides outside the gene matches: 4. The CDR3 region is CASGSGQGKTNEKLFF. DNA of the CDR3: TGTGCTAGTGGTTCGGGACAGGGAAAAACTAATGAAAAACTGTTTTTT.

This clone has a single count. The chain couples TRBV7-9 to TRBJ2-1; D might be TRBD1 (5 bases). With 4 bases removed from V and 6 bases from J, the gap between germline ends came to 19 bases. CDR3 size: 16 residues. Germline V gives CDR1 SEHNR, CDR2 FQNEAQ (reference sequence). The CDR3, as DNA: TGTGCCAGCAGCTCAAGGACAATCCAGAACAGCAATGAGCAGTTCTTC. It yields the protein CASSSRTIQNSNEQFF.

The chain links TRBV29-1 to TRBJ1-2; 7 bases align to TRBD1. Germline values: CDR1 SQVTM, CDR2 ANQGSEA. The CDR3 has 13 amino acids. With 6 bases clipped from V and 0 bases from J, the junction kept 4 bases outside the gene matches. The CDR3 is CSVEDRSNYGYTF. CDR3 in DNA: TGCAGCGTCGAGGACAGGTCTAACTATGGCTACACCTTC. Based on the CDR3 plus reference TRBV29-1 and TRBJ1-2, the full variable domain is SAVISQKPSRDICQRGTSLTIQCQVDSQVTMMFWYRQQPGQSLTLIATANQGSEATYESGFVIDKFPISRPNLTFSTLTVSNMSPEDSSIYLCSVEDRSNYGYTFGSGTRLTVV.

The chain couples TRBV9 to TRBJ1-1, with 7 bases fitting TRBD1. Germline V lookup: CDR1 SGDLS, CDR2 YYNGEE. This CDR3 has 16 amino acids. The V segment lost 1 base and the J segment 5 bases; nucleotides outside the gene matches: 11. The CDR3 sequence is CASSVTDFTGVTEAFF. The CDR3 nucleotides read TGTGCCAGCAGCGTAACAGACTTTACAGGGGTGACTGAAGCTTTCTTT.

To note about this clone: Other nucleotide sequences from this sample produce the same CDR3. The chain combines TRBV15 with TRBJ2-3; a possible D gene is TRBD2 (7 bases). CDR3 size: 17 residues. Per germline, CDR1 LNHNV and CDR2 YYDKDF (reference sequence). The V gene lost 0 bases and the J gene lost 1 base, with 14 bases spanning the gap. CDR3 protein: CATSRDWGGKGTDTQYF. The CDR3 coding sequence is TGTGCCACCAGCAGAGATTGGGGGGGCAAGGGCACAGATACGCAGTATTTT.

This rearrangement joins TRBV7-9 to TRBJ2-5; TRBD2 might be the D (5 bases). The germline gives CDR1 SEHNR, CDR2 FQNEAQ (reference sequence). With 1 base removed from V and 7 bases from J, the gap between germline ends came to 16 bases. The CDR3 is made up of 15 amino acids. CDR3 in amino acids: CASSLGVTREGTQYF. DNA for the CDR3: TGTGCCAGCAGCTTAGGTGTGACCCGGGAAGGGACCCAGTACTTC. The whole variable domain, remainder taken from reference TRBV7-9 and TRBJ2-5, is DTGVSQNPRHKITKRGQNVTFRCDPISEHNRLYWYRQTLGQGPEFLTYFQNEAQLEKSRLLSDRFSAERPKGSFSTLEIQRTEQGDSAMYLCASSLGVTREGTQYFGPGTRLLVL.

The chain employs TRBV7-9 and TRBJ1-1; TRBD1 aligns across 8 bases. J lost 4 bases, V lost 2 bases, and 12 bases had no gene match. The CDR3 runs to 17 residues. CDR1 SEHNR and CDR2 FQNEAQ come from the germline V gene (reference sequence). The CDR3 nucleotides are TGTGCCAGCAGCTTAATTGCAGGGGGCGCTTCTAGCACTGAAGCTTTCTTT. The encoded protein is CASSLIAGGASSTEAFF.

The chain recombines TRBV6-1 with TRBJ2-3; D ambiguous. With 10 bases removed from V and 2 bases from J, the gap between germline ends came to 7 bases. There are 11 residues in the CDR3. Germline V lookup: CDR1 MNHNS, CDR2 SASEGT. This CDR3 is CATKITDTQYF. Written as DNA, the CDR3 is TGTGCCACCAAAATCACAGATACGCAGTATTTT.

The chain employs TRBV5-1 and TRBJ1-5; D not certain. V was clipped by 0 bases and J by 3 bases, with 7 bases between them. The CDR3 consists of 14 residues. CDR1 is SGHRS and CDR2 is YFSETQ in the germline V gene. The DNA of the CDR3 is TGCGCCAGCAGCTTGGAGTCCCTCAATCAGCCCCAGCATTTT. This translates into CASSLESLNQPQHF.